These T cell receptor beta chains were read from a single sample in a study of blood T cell repertoires in COVID-19. Libraries were prepared by immunoSEQ multiplex PCR; TCRdb keeps only in-frame clonotypes and omits some of them. Found here are a few hundred thousand clones, 80% of them singletons; the top ten hold over 7%. Sequencing was carried out using peripheral blood. The origin of the receptors is a woman aged 70 to 79 with acute or convalescent COVID-19. Each CDR3 is given with its conserved first and last residue. D genes are given only for firm matches. Size values are once, few and many counts, or a class for expanded clones, and some rows have none.

d_call clone_size j_call v_call cdr3_length cdr3_aa cdr3_nt
. . TRBJ1-4 TRBV6-5 10 CASSKGELFF TGTGCCAGCAGTAAGGGGGAACTGTTTTTT
. . TRBJ2-3 TRBV6-6 14 CASSYPKGADTQYF TGTGCCAGCAGTTATCCGAAAGGGGCAGATACGCAGTATTTT
TRBD2 many TRBJ2-2 TRBV2 15 CASRQTSGGPGELFF TGTGCCAGCAGGCAGACTAGCGGGGGCCCCGGGGAGCTGTTTTTT
. . TRBJ2-7 TRBV6-2/TRBV6-3 14 CASSPPRGSFEQYF TGTGCCAGCAGCCCGCCCCGGGGGTCTTTCGAGCAGTACTTC
. . TRBJ2-7 TRBV12-3/TRBV12-4 12 CASSEQGYEQYF TGTGCCAGCAGTGAACAGGGTTACGAGCAGTACTTC
. many TRBJ2-5 TRBV6-2/TRBV6-3 16 CASSYSWGETQETQYF TGTGCCAGCAGTTACAGTTGGGGGGAAACCCAAGAGACCCAGTACTTC
. . TRBJ1-1 TRBV7-2 14 CASSLRGMNTEAFF TGTGCCAGCAGCTTAAGGGGGATGAACACTGAAGCTTTCTTT
TRBD2 . TRBJ2-3 TRBV2 15 CASYFPGLVIDTQYF TGTGCCAGCTATTTTCCGGGACTAGTAATAGATACGCAGTATTTT
TRBD1 . TRBJ2-2 TRBV7-9 14 CASSFLRGPGELFF TGTGCCAGCAGCTTTTTGAGGGGGCCCGGGGAGCTGTTTTTT
TRBD1 . TRBJ2-1 TRBV5-1 15 CASSPRDRSYNEQFF TGCGCCAGCAGCCCGAGGGACAGATCCTACAATGAGCAGTTCTTC
. few TRBJ1-6 TRBV6-5 16 CASSYSSGDGNSPLHF TGTGCCAGCAGTTACTCCTCAGGGGACGGTAATTCACCCCTCCACTTT